This entry features one TCR beta chain sequence. The study ran its PCR with 60 Vbeta and 13 Jbeta primers. Only in-frame clones appear in the TCRdb table, and some are missing; sequencing was by immunoSEQ multiplex PCR. The table has over 75,000 clones, about 68% seen once. The record originates from a study of cytomegalovirus exposure and HLA in healthy donors. When sampled, the donors appeared nominally healthy, though they likely had unrecorded immune exposures. The CDR3 has 17 residues. Germline CDR1 and CDR2: KGHSH and LQKENI. V shed 4 bases, J shed 0 bases, and the junction held 6 bases outside the gene matches.

This chain joins TRBV18 and TRBJ2-6; 7 nucleotides match TRBD1. The sample consisted of PBMCs. The origin of this receptor is a human donor in good health. CDR3 in DNA: TGTGCCAGCTCACTTTACTGGGACAGCTCTGGGGCCAACGTCCTGACTTTC. The encoded protein is CASSLYWDSSGANVLTF.